Detailed here is one TCR beta chain. Method: immunoSEQ multiplex PCR; TCRdb's copy keeps in-frame clones and lacks some. The sample contains some 60,000 clones, around 96% of which appear only once. The CDR3 is made up of 14 amino acids. V shed 0 bases and J shed 7 bases, with 10 bases lying between them. Germline CDR1 and CDR2: SGHKS and YYEKEE (reference sequence). The sample originates from a study of cytomegalovirus exposure and HLA in healthy donors. Separate from the approximately 600-subject first cohort was the approximately 120-subject validation cohort, to which the donors belonged. The origin of this receptor is a young man in good health and CMV-seronegative. Sample: PBMCs. The chain is built from TRBV5-5 and TRBJ1-4, with D possibly TRBD1 on 5 matching bases. CDR3 nucleotide sequence: TGTGCCAGCAGCTTGGACTGGGGGGGTGAAAAACTGTTTTTT. It specifies CASSLDWGGEKLFF.